These T cell receptor beta chains were read from a single sample in a study of cytomegalovirus exposure and HLA in healthy donors. Sequenced by immunoSEQ multiplex PCR; TCRdb stores in-frame clones only, minus some. The sample records approximately 200,000 clones, approximately 80% being singletons. What was sequenced was PBMCs. These receptor sequences come from a woman in her thirties in good health and CMV-seropositive. Each CDR3 is given with its conserved first and last residue. The D gene is left open where the match is weak. Clone size is given for some rows only: seen once, a few or many times, or a class if the clone is expanded.

cdr3_nt: TGCGCCAGCAGCTTGGAACAGGGGGGACGAACTGAAGCTTTCTTT; cdr3_aa: CASSLEQGGRTEAFF; j_call: TRBJ1-1; v_call: TRBV5-1; clone_size: .; d_call: TRBD1
cdr3_nt: TGTGCCAGCAGCCAAGAAAGGACGGGGATTTTGGGCGATGAGCAGTTCTTC; cdr3_aa: CASSQERTGILGDEQFF; j_call: TRBJ2-1; v_call: TRBV4-2; clone_size: .; d_call: .
cdr3_nt: TGTGCCTGGAGGGGTACAGGGGGAACTGAAGCTTTCTTT; cdr3_aa: CAWRGTGGTEAFF; j_call: TRBJ1-1; v_call: TRBV30; clone_size: .; d_call: TRBD1
cdr3_nt: TGTGCCAGCAGCTTAGATGCGGGCGGGGAGCTGTTTTTT; cdr3_aa: CASSLDAGGELFF; j_call: TRBJ2-2; v_call: TRBV7-2; clone_size: .; d_call: .
cdr3_nt: TGCGCCAGCAGCCCTGGAGAGCGCTCCTATGGCTACACCTTC; cdr3_aa: CASSPGERSYGYTF; j_call: TRBJ1-2; v_call: TRBV5-1; clone_size: .; d_call: .
cdr3_nt: TGTGCCAGCAGTTTTCTAGCGAAGACAATGTCCTCCGAGCAGTTCTTC; cdr3_aa: CASSFLAKTMSSEQFF; j_call: TRBJ2-1; v_call: TRBV27; clone_size: .; d_call: .
cdr3_nt: TGCAGCGTTGTTCAGGACTTAAGTTACGAGCAGTACTTC; cdr3_aa: CSVVQDLSYEQYF; j_call: TRBJ2-7; v_call: TRBV29-1; clone_size: .; d_call: .
cdr3_nt: TGTGCCAGCGGAGGTTCTAGCGGGAGGGCCGGGGAGCAGTTCTTC; cdr3_aa: CASGGSSGRAGEQFF; j_call: TRBJ2-1; v_call: TRBV11-2; clone_size: once; d_call: TRBD2
cdr3_nt: TGCGCCAGCAGCCTAGGGACAGAATACACCGGGGAGCTGTTTTTT; cdr3_aa: CASSLGTEYTGELFF; j_call: TRBJ2-2; v_call: TRBV5-1; clone_size: .; d_call: TRBD1
cdr3_nt: TGCGCCAGCTCCCGCGCGGATAGCACAGATACGCAGTATTTT; cdr3_aa: CASSRADSTDTQYF; j_call: TRBJ2-3; v_call: TRBV5-1; clone_size: .; d_call: .
cdr3_nt: TGTGCCTCCTGGACTAGCGGGAGAGACTCCTACGAGCAGTACTTC; cdr3_aa: CASWTSGRDSYEQYF; j_call: TRBJ2-7; v_call: TRBV6-5; clone_size: .; d_call: TRBD2
cdr3_nt: TGCGCCAGCAGCTTGGACAGGACTGAAGCTTTCTTT; cdr3_aa: CASSLDRTEAFF; j_call: TRBJ1-1; v_call: TRBV5-1; clone_size: .; d_call: .
cdr3_nt: TGTGCCAGCAGCTTGGTTGAACGGGGGAGAGGTGGAAACACCATATATTTT; cdr3_aa: CASSLVERGRGGNTIYF; j_call: TRBJ1-3; v_call: TRBV5-6; clone_size: .; d_call: .
cdr3_nt: TGTGCCAGCACGCCCCCTGGGGGGTACTATGGCTACACCTTC; cdr3_aa: CASTPPGGYYGYTF; j_call: TRBJ1-2; v_call: TRBV25-1; clone_size: .; d_call: .